This T cell receptor (beta chain) was found in a study of a mutant IDH1 vaccine in newly diagnosed glioma. Background on the study: Onset of vaccination occurred 4-6 weeks following radiotherapy alone, or with temozolomide cycles. Visit V13 took place at week 47, and visit V12 happened at week 35.

Germline values: CDR1 GTSNPN, CDR2 SVGIG (reference sequence). The V and J ends lost 4 bases and 0 bases respectively, with 13 bases between them. CDR3 length equals 15 residues. The time point denotes: week 35, safety follow-up. The study gave 300 ug of mutant IDH1 20-mer peptide per vaccine dose, with topical imiquimod. Eight vaccinations reached patients in weeks 1, 3, 5, 7, 11, 15, 19 and 23. Patients carried new grade 3 or 4 IDH1-mutant astrocytomas lacking nuclear ATRX. Profiled with immunoSEQ multiplex PCR; TCRdb holds only in-frame clones, not every one. This repertoire shows about 32,000 clones, more than 65% found once; its top ten account for roughly 15%. As to this clone: Its antigen is undetermined.

This sample comprised PBMCs, obtained from a glioma patient whose treatment included an IDH1 peptide vaccine. The TCR comes from a man between 25 and 39 years old with glioma. The chain is built from TRBV30 and TRBJ1-3; perhaps TRBD1 as D (5 bases). This chain's CDR3 is CAWNRDLNSGNTIYF. In DNA, the CDR3 is TGTGCCTGGAACCGGGACCTTAACTCTGGAAACACCATATATTTT. Combining the CDR3 with reference TRBV30 and TRBJ1-3 gives the whole variable domain SQTIHQWPATLVQPVGSPLSLECTVEGTSNPNLYWYRQAAGRGLQLLFYSVGIGQISSEVPQNLSASRPQDRQFILSSKKLLLSDSGFYLCAWNRDLNSGNTIYFGEGSWLTVV.